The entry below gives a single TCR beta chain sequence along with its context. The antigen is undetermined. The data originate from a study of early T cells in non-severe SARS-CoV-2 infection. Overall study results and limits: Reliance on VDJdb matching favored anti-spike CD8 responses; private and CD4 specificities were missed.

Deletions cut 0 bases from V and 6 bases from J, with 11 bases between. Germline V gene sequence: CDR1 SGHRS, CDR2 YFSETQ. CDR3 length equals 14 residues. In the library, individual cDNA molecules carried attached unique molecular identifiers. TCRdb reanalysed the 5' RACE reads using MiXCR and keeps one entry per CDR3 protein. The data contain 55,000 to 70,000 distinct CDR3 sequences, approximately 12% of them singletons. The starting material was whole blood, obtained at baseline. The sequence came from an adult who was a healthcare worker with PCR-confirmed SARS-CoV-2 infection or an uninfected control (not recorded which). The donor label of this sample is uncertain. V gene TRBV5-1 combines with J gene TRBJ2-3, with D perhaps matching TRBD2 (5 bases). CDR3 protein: CASSLVAGSDTQYF. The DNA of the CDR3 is TGCGCCAGCAGCTTGGTTGCGGGCTCGGATACGCAGTATTTT. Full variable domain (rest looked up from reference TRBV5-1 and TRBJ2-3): KAGVTQTPRYLIKTRGQQVTLSCSPISGHRSVSWYQQTPGQGLQFLFEYFSETQRNKGNFPGRFSGRQFSNSRSEMNVSTLELGDSALYLCASSLVAGSDTQYFGPGTRLTVL.